Listed here are 21 T cell receptor beta chains from one sample, sequenced in a study of spatial heterogeneity in lung cancer. One entry per CDR3 protein results from TCRdb running MiXCR on the 5' RACE reads. The sample carries roughly 10,000 distinct CDR3 sequences, roughly 8% recorded once. Documented time point: sample taken at primary tumor resection. Notes on the study in general: Mutation counts in tumors were tracked by counts of expanded intratumoral alpha and beta TCRs.

Their antigens remain unidentified. The sample here was lung tumor tissue, taken at surgery. The receptors were sampled from a male donor with early-stage non-small cell lung cancer.

This clonotype came up a few times. This rearrangement joins TRBV6-2 or TRBV6-3 to TRBJ2-2; 7 bases are shared with TRBD1. The CDR3 spans 15 residues. V lost 5 bases to trimming and J lost 5 bases; unmatched junction nucleotides: 8. CDR1 and CDR2 (germline): MNHEY, SVGEGT. The CDR3 DNA sequence: TGTGCCAGCAGTGCCGGGACAGTTGGAACCGGGGAGCTGTTTTTT. Translated, it gives CASSAGTVGTGELFF.

V gene TRBV20-1 combines with J gene TRBJ1-5; 8 bases fit TRBD1. This CDR3 contains 14 residues. Trimming at V came to 1 base and at J to 6 bases, leaving 5 bases not matched to a gene. CDR1 and CDR2 from the germline V gene are DFQATT and SNEGSKA (reference sequence). CDR3 in amino acids: CSARAPQGAQPQHF. In DNA, the CDR3 is TGCAGTGCTAGAGCGCCCCAGGGGGCTCAGCCCCAGCATTTT.

This clonotype was seen ten or more times. The rearrangement uses TRBV2 and TRBJ2-5, with 11 positions matching TRBD2. This CDR3 is built from 16 residues. V lost 4 bases and J lost 5; bases outside the gene matches: 9. CDR1 is SNHLY and CDR2 is FYNNEI in the germline V gene. The CDR3 DNA sequence: TGTGCCAGCAGTGCGGGTAGCGGGAGGGCCTTCGAGACCCAGTACTTC. Its protein is CASSAGSGRAFETQYF.

At least ten counts were recorded for this clonotype. V gene TRBV2 combines with J gene TRBJ2-7; D remains unclear. The CDR3 consists of 14 residues. With 5 bases removed from V and 0 bases from J, the gap between germline ends came to 11 bases. The germline CDR1 and CDR2 sequences are SNHLY and FYNNEI. The DNA for the CDR3 is TGTGCCAGCAGTTCCACCGCGAGCTCCTACGAGCAGTACTTC. Its protein product is CASSSTASSYEQYF.

This clonotype was found many times. The rearrangement links TRBV7-3 to TRBJ2-3; 7 bases agree with TRBD2. The CDR3 runs to 15 residues. Per the germline V gene, CDR1 is SGHTA and CDR2 is FQGTGA. Germline trimming cut 1 base from V and 0 bases from J; bases unmatched to any gene: 1. The chain's CDR3 is CASSLMGGSTDTQYF. Here the CDR3 DNA reads TGTGCCAGCAGCTTAATGGGAGGGAGCACAGATACGCAGTATTTT.

In its sample, this clonotype was seen many times. V and J are TRBV7-2 and TRBJ1-2, with 12 bases identical to TRBD1. Unmatched junction bases numbered 9, after V lost 5 bases and J lost 8 bases. CDR1 is SGHTA and CDR2 is FQGNSA in the germline V gene. CDR3 length: 15 residues. DNA of the CDR3: TGTGCCAGCAGCCCGGGACAGGGGGCGCTGGGCGGCTACACCTTC. Amino acid sequence: CASSPGQGALGGYTF.

At least ten counts were recorded for this clonotype. The V and J genes are TRBV5-6 and TRBJ1-2; 7 positions agree with TRBD1. From germline, CDR1 is SGHDT and CDR2 YYEEEE. The CDR3 extends over 15 amino acids. With V trimmed by 1 base and J by 5 bases, 8 bases remained unmatched. CDR3 coding DNA: TGTGCCAGCAGCTTGAAAGTCGGGACAGTTTATGGCTACACCTTC. It specifies CASSLKVGTVYGYTF. The full variable domain, its missing parts supplied by reference TRBV5-6 and TRBJ1-2, is DAGVTQSPTHLIKTRGQQVTLRCSPKSGHDTVSWYQQALGQGPQFIFQYYEEEERQRGNFPDRFSGHQFPNYSSELNVNALLLGDSALYLCASSLKVGTVYGYTFGSGTRLTVV.

Relative to its sample, this clonotype is medium-sized. The chain combines TRBV7-6 with TRBJ2-3; possibly TRBD2 for D (7 bases). Germline V gene data show CDR1 as SGHVS and CDR2 as FNYEAQ. This CDR3 is 15 amino acids long. Trimming stripped 1 base from V and 5 bases from J, with 13 bases between. The CDR3 sequence: CASSLGGGWGDTQYF. The DNA of the CDR3 is TGTGCCAGCAGCTTAGGCGGGGGCTGGGGAGATACGCAGTATTTT.

This clonotype is medium-sized in the sample. The chain couples TRBV19 to TRBJ2-3; TRBD1 agrees at 9 bases. Germline CDR1 reads LNHDA; CDR2 reads SQIVND (reference sequence). CDR3 length: 14 residues. The V gene end was trimmed by 6 bases and the J gene end by 6 bases; junction bases not matched to a gene: 7. The CDR3 here is CASSTGTGMDTQYF. As DNA, the CDR3 is TGTGCCAGTAGCACCGGGACAGGGATGGATACGCAGTATTTT.

The chain joins TRBV18 to TRBJ2-5, with D maybe TRBD2 (6 bases). This CDR3 has 16 amino acids. The germline CDR1 and CDR2 sequences are KGHSH and LQKENI. The V and J ends lost 5 bases and 5 bases respectively, with 21 bases between them. Here the CDR3 reads CASSFGGGNPRETQYF. CDR3 bases: TGTGCCAGCTCATTCGGCGGAGGGAACCCCCGGGAGACCCAGTACTTC.

This clonotype was seen at least ten times. This chain links TRBV11-2 with TRBJ2-2, with 7 bases fitting TRBD2. Germline loops: CDR1 SGHAT, CDR2 FQNNGV. The CDR3 totals 16 residues. With V trimmed by 0 bases and J by 5 bases, 6 bases remained unmatched. CDR3 amino acids: CASSLEGGSRTGELFF. DNA for the CDR3: TGTGCCAGCAGCTTAGAGGGCGGGAGTCGTACCGGGGAGCTGTTTTTT.

This clonotype has a count of ten or more. The rearrangement links TRBV6-5 to TRBJ2-2; 7 positions agree with TRBD1. V gave up 2 bases and J gave up 1 base; unmatched junction bases: 7. The germline V gene has CDR1 MNHEY and CDR2 SVGAGI. The CDR3 extends over 17 amino acids. This chain's CDR3 is CASSYTTGQLNTGELFF. Here the CDR3 DNA reads TGTGCCAGCAGTTACACCACGGGACAGCTGAACACCGGGGAGCTGTTTTTT.

This clonotype has a count of ten or more. The chain is built from TRBV20-1 and TRBJ2-7; perhaps D is TRBD1 or TRBD2 (6 bases each). The ends were cut back, 6 bases at V and 2 bases at J, with 23 bases in the middle. The CDR3 is 16 residues long. Germline values: CDR1 DFQATT, CDR2 SNEGSKA (reference sequence). As DNA, the CDR3 is TGCAGTGCCCGAGGTAGCAGGGGCGGGAAGACCTACGAGCAGTACTTC. Translated, it gives CSARGSRGGKTYEQYF.

This clonotype is categorized as medium-sized. The chain uses TRBV7-6 and TRBJ2-7; D perhaps matches TRBD2 (5 bases). The CDR3 runs 13 residues. The germline V gene encodes CDR1 SGHVS and CDR2 FNYEAQ. Trimming pared 2 bases from V and 6 bases from J, leaving 11 bases between. CDR3 nucleotide sequence: TGTGCCAGCAGCTTAACGGGGTTTTCCGAGCAGTACTTC. Protein product: CASSLTGFSEQYF.

This clonotype has a count of ten or more. V gene TRBV7-9 combines with J gene TRBJ1-1; 9 bases map to TRBD1. The V gene end was trimmed by 5 bases and the J gene end by 5 bases; junction bases not matched to a gene: 6. The length of the CDR3 is 14 residues. Germline CDR1 and CDR2: SEHNR and FQNEAQ (reference sequence). CDR3 bases: TGTGCCAGCAGCCGGGACAGGGCTCTGACTGAAGCTTTCTTT. Protein: CASSRDRALTEAFF.

The chain combines TRBV3-1 with TRBJ2-3; 10 bases line up with TRBD2. The CDR3 has 17 residues. Trimming removed 0 bases from V and 3 bases from J; junction bases left unmatched: 6. Germline V gene data show CDR1 as LGHDT and CDR2 as YNNKEL (reference sequence). The CDR3 is CASSQDPLAGVTDTQYF. The CDR3 DNA reads as TGTGCCAGCAGCCAAGATCCCCTAGCGGGAGTAACAGATACGCAGTATTTT.

This clonotype is termed medium-sized. The chain joins TRBV27 to TRBJ1-6; the match to TRBD1 covers 7 bases. This CDR3 has 14 amino acids. Germline V gene lookup returns CDR1 MNHEY and CDR2 SMNVEV (reference sequence). The junction had 6 bases not matched to a gene; V was cut back by 3 bases and J by 10 bases. The CDR3 DNA reads as TGTGCCAGCAGTTTTACAGGGGATGGCTCACCCCTCCACTTT. It is translated as CASSFTGDGSPLHF.

By sample fraction, this clonotype is medium-sized (0.01 to 0.1%). The V call is TRBV7-3, the J call TRBJ2-1, with 8 bases matching TRBD2. Trimming removed 1 base from V and 0 bases from J; junction bases left unmatched: 2. Per germline, CDR1 SGHTA and CDR2 FQGTGA. This CDR3 contains 16 residues. CDR3 in amino acids: CASSLRAGGSYNEQFF. CDR3 nucleotides: TGTGCCAGCAGCTTAAGGGCGGGAGGCTCCTACAATGAGCAGTTCTTC.

This clonotype was observed at least ten times. This chain links TRBV21-1 with TRBJ2-5; TRBD1, the table's D call, was not compared with the DNA. TRBV21-1 counts as a pseudogene. This CDR3 has 15 amino acids. The DNA for the CDR3 is TGTGCCAGCAGCAAAGGGGATGTCCCAGCAGAGACCCAGTACTTC. Its protein product is CASSKGDVPAETQYF.

This clonotype has ten or more counts. The chain uses TRBV24-1 and TRBJ2-3; D is perhaps TRBD2 (6 bases). The germline gives CDR1 KGHDR, CDR2 SFDVKD. This CDR3 contains 18 residues. With 5 bases removed from V and 2 bases from J, the gap between germline ends came to 22 bases. CDR3 in amino acids: CATSAIHPGSLITDTQYF. CDR3 DNA sequence: TGTGCCACCAGTGCCATACACCCCGGGAGCCTTATCACAGATACGCAGTATTTT.

In its sample, this clonotype was seen many times. V is TRBV29-1 and J is TRBJ2-3, with D possibly being TRBD2 (6 bases). Germline V gene lookup returns CDR1 SQVTM and CDR2 ANQGSEA. Trimming took off 5 bases at V and 3 bases at J, with 15 bases between the two ends. The CDR3 spans 14 residues. The CDR3 nucleotides are TGCAGCGTTTGGGAGGTTTATGGGACAGATACGCAGTATTTT. It translates to CSVWEVYGTDTQYF.